These T cell receptor beta chains were read from a single sample in a study of cytomegalovirus exposure and HLA in healthy donors. Measured with immunoSEQ multiplex PCR; TCRdb has only the in-frame clones, and not every one. The sample includes about 99,000 clones, around 80% of them seen just once. The sequencing sample was made of PBMCs. The receptors derive from a male donor in good health and CMV-seropositive. CDR3s leave out the opening cysteine and the closing phenylalanine or tryptophan.

v_call cdr3_aa
TRBV5-4 ASSLGSLLNTEAF
TRBV5-1 ASSLSWGPQETQY
TRBV11-2 ASSLAGQISEQF
TRBV25-1 ASSDPRQGAYGYT
TRBV5-4 ASSLPGIDYGYT
TRBV4-2 ASSPNPGQIFDGYT
TRBV30 AWSVGVYGYT
TRBV30 AWSADIGGYT
TRBV9 ASSPGGTRGTGELF
TRBV6-1 ASSEGGGPDIQY
TRBV5-1 ASSLETGGDSPLH
TRBV7-9 ASTLGGFNSPLH
TRBV6-6 ASSSRDRFYEQY
TRBV12-5 ASGSPPEKLF
TRBV7-9 ASSGRTNYGYT
TRBV5-6 ASSSDRGSYEQY
TRBV6-1 ASTLDRMGEQY
TRBV5-5 ASSPTGSNYGYT
TRBV29-1 SVENRGRTTEAF
TRBV5-1 ASSLELGETQY
TRBV2 ASRGDWNTEAF
TRBV5-1 ASSSTGGSYEQY
TRBV6-5 ASSYSNGQPNSPLH
TRBV10-1 ASSDFSGPYEQY
TRBV27 ASSPSVTGEDYGYT
TRBV7-2 ASSPRDSNTEAF
TRBV2 ASSEVEAGT
TRBV6-6 ASSYSGARETQY
TRBV10-3 AISPGVGATNEKLF
TRBV6-1 ASSERDRWTEKLF
TRBV6-6 ASRHHFGQRREKLF
TRBV19 ASRGLQGVSGANVLT
TRBV14 ASSPRTGTYNSPLH
TRBV30 ACSGGPYNEQF
TRBV5-6 ASSWGHRTDTQY
TRBV5-1 ASSLSPSQETQY
TRBV5-4 ASSWGVSSYNSPLH
TRBV6-5 ASSPSGGVTYEQY
TRBV30 ASPGGVNEQF
TRBV19 ASRMREGLPNEQF
TRBV5-6 ASSVARELF
TRBV5-6 ASSRGQGVEYGYT
TRBV6-6 ASSAQGYGYT
TRBV4-3 ASSMSGGAGEQF
TRBV30 AWSRGRLGTEAF
TRBV18 ASSLPGGNTGELF
TRBV7-3 ASSLSGPGEAF
TRBV9 ASSQTGAGELF
TRBV2 ASTRSPGMNTEAF
TRBV27 ASSLGTGIYEQY
TRBV2 ASRAATGVRTEAF
TRBV6-1 ASSSTVIPDTQY
TRBV5-8 ASSVRQGRQPQH
TRBV30 AWGGRTYEQY
TRBV5-6 ASTYRDIYNEQF
TRBV6-1 ASGARSNQPQH
TRBV27 ASRLTGGSTEAF
TRBV2 ASSQRRSSLRLH
TRBV2 ASSAEGIANQPQH
TRBV4-3 ASSQELRNTQY